Listed below are T cell receptor beta chains from one sample, sequenced in a study of patients and donors after allogeneic stem cell transplantation. TCRdb re-called the RT-PCR reads with MiXCR, one entry per CDR3 protein. The sample carries about 210,000 distinct CDR3 sequences, 35% to 45% recorded once. The sample comprised blood, either unsorted or a sorted T cell fraction (not recorded which). The source of these receptors is a human donor who was either an allogeneic HSCT recipient or a stem cell or donor lymphocyte infusion donor (not recorded which). It is not recorded whose cells these are; they may come from a transplant donor. Both conserved end residues are part of each CDR3. Each record gives: clone size, J gene, D gene, V gene, CDR3 protein, CDR3 DNA. The D gene is left open where the match is weak. Clone sizes are given selectively: once, few, many, or a class where the clone is expanded.

clone_size: NA
j_call: TRBJ1-2
d_call: TRBD1
v_call: TRBV4-2
cdr3_aa: CASSDRANGYTF
cdr3_nt: TGTGCCAGCAGTGACAGGGCCAATGGCTACACCTTC

clone_size: many
j_call: TRBJ2-7
d_call: NA
v_call: TRBV27
cdr3_aa: CASSLQGAGGHHEQYF
cdr3_nt: TGTGCCAGCAGTTTACAGGGGGCGGGGGGTCACCACGAGCAGTACTTC

clone_size: NA
j_call: TRBJ2-2
d_call: NA
v_call: TRBV24-1
cdr3_aa: CATSVTGELFF
cdr3_nt: TGTGCCACCAGTGTCACCGGGGAGCTGTTTTTT

clone_size: NA
j_call: TRBJ1-1
d_call: TRBD1
v_call: TRBV10-3
cdr3_aa: CAISESLTGGLPAFF
cdr3_nt: TGTGCCATCAGTGAGTCCCTAACAGGGGGCCTACCAGCTTTCTTT

clone_size: few
j_call: TRBJ1-5
d_call: NA
v_call: TRBV20-1
cdr3_aa: CSARPTGQVEQPQHF
cdr3_nt: TGCAGTGCTAGACCTACTGGGCAGGTGGAGCAGCCCCAGCATTTT

clone_size: NA
j_call: TRBJ1-1
d_call: NA
v_call: TRBV5-8
cdr3_aa: CASSPVPGNTEAFF
cdr3_nt: TGTGCCAGCAGCCCAGTCCCAGGGAACACTGAAGCTTTCTTT

clone_size: NA
j_call: TRBJ2-1
d_call: TRBD1
v_call: TRBV28
cdr3_aa: CASSAGTGIYNEQFF
cdr3_nt: TGTGCCAGCAGCGCCGGGACAGGGATCTACAATGAGCAGTTCTTC

clone_size: NA
j_call: TRBJ2-5
d_call: TRBD2
v_call: TRBV7-2
cdr3_aa: CASSLEGGGGETQYF
cdr3_nt: TGTGCCAGCAGCTTAGAAGGCGGGGGAGGAGAGACCCAGTACTTC

clone_size: NA
j_call: TRBJ1-1
d_call: NA
v_call: TRBV29-1
cdr3_aa: CSGTLLKMNTEAFF
cdr3_nt: TGCAGCGGGACCCTACTCAAGATGAACACTGAAGCTTTCTTT

clone_size: NA
j_call: TRBJ1-6
d_call: TRBD1
v_call: TRBV12-3/TRBV12-4
cdr3_aa: CASSPRTGGTSPLHF
cdr3_nt: TGTGCCAGCAGCCCCCGGACAGGGGGAACCTCACCCCTCCACTTT

clone_size: NA
j_call: TRBJ1-5
d_call: NA
v_call: TRBV5-4
cdr3_aa: CASSVGGAVNQPQHF
cdr3_nt: TGTGCCAGCAGCGTGGGGGGGGCAGTCAATCAGCCCCAGCATTTT

clone_size: NA
j_call: TRBJ1-2
d_call: NA
v_call: TRBV27
cdr3_aa: CASSPRGLGYGYTF
cdr3_nt: TGTGCCAGCAGCCCCCGGGGTTTGGGATATGGCTACACCTTC

clone_size: few
j_call: TRBJ2-3
d_call: NA
v_call: TRBV6-6
cdr3_aa: CASSPDPDTQYF
cdr3_nt: TGTGCCAGCAGCCCCGACCCAGATACGCAGTATTTT

clone_size: few
j_call: TRBJ1-2
d_call: NA
v_call: TRBV19
cdr3_aa: CASSPMGGSPHGYTF
cdr3_nt: TGTGCCAGTAGCCCTATGGGGGGTTCGCCTCATGGCTACACCTTC

clone_size: few
j_call: TRBJ2-3
d_call: NA
v_call: TRBV7-3
cdr3_aa: CASSSQGGDTQYF
cdr3_nt: TGTGCCAGCAGCTCTCAAGGGGGAGATACGCAGTATTTT

clone_size: NA
j_call: TRBJ2-1
d_call: NA
v_call: TRBV29-1
cdr3_aa: CSVGEEEAYNEQFF
cdr3_nt: TGCAGCGTTGGGGAGGAGGAGGCCTACAATGAGCAGTTCTTC

clone_size: NA
j_call: TRBJ1-3
d_call: NA
v_call: TRBV18
cdr3_aa: CASSPGPASGNTIYF
cdr3_nt: TGTGCCAGCTCACCAGGGCCCGCCTCTGGAAACACCATATATTTT

clone_size: few
j_call: TRBJ1-1
d_call: NA
v_call: TRBV6-2/TRBV6-3
cdr3_aa: CASSYGLMNTEAFF
cdr3_nt: TGTGCCAGCAGTTACGGACTCATGAACACTGAAGCTTTCTTT

clone_size: NA
j_call: TRBJ2-7
d_call: NA
v_call: TRBV5-1
cdr3_aa: CASSLNAVGSYEQYF
cdr3_nt: TGCGCCAGCAGCTTGAATGCCGTTGGATCCTACGAGCAGTACTTC

clone_size: NA
j_call: TRBJ2-1
d_call: NA
v_call: TRBV21-1
cdr3_aa: CASSKMRANDEQFF
cdr3_nt: TGTGCCAGCAGCAAAATGAGGGCGAACGATGAGCAGTTCTTC

clone_size: NA
j_call: TRBJ2-7
d_call: NA
v_call: TRBV12-3/TRBV12-4
cdr3_aa: CASSLTLASYEQYF
cdr3_nt: TGTGCCAGCAGTTTAACCCTGGCCTCCTACGAGCAGTACTTC

clone_size: NA
j_call: TRBJ2-5
d_call: NA
v_call: TRBV12-3/TRBV12-4
cdr3_aa: CASSSTTGYQETQYF
cdr3_nt: TGTGCCAGCAGCTCTACGACGGGGTACCAAGAGACCCAGTACTTC

clone_size: NA
j_call: TRBJ1-2
d_call: NA
v_call: TRBV11-2
cdr3_aa: CASSSKFRRRAALYGYTF
cdr3_nt: TGTGCCAGCAGCTCGAAATTTCGGCGCAGGGCTGCACTTTATGGCTACACCTTC

clone_size: NA
j_call: TRBJ2-3
d_call: TRBD2
v_call: TRBV7-9
cdr3_aa: CASSRTSGSQDTQYF
cdr3_nt: TGTGCCAGCAGCCGGACTAGCGGCAGCCAAGATACGCAGTATTTT

clone_size: few
j_call: TRBJ2-5
d_call: TRBD1
v_call: TRBV7-9
cdr3_aa: CASSWDRVETQYF
cdr3_nt: TGTGCCAGCAGCTGGGACAGGGTAGAGACCCAGTACTTC

clone_size: NA
j_call: TRBJ2-5
d_call: NA
v_call: TRBV28
cdr3_aa: CASSWWDTQETQYF
cdr3_nt: TGTGCCAGCAGTTGGTGGGACACTCAAGAGACCCAGTACTTC

clone_size: NA
j_call: TRBJ2-7
d_call: TRBD2
v_call: TRBV12-3/TRBV12-4
cdr3_aa: CASSLRRGTTYEQYF
cdr3_nt: TGTGCCAGCAGTTTACGTAGAGGGACTACCTACGAGCAGTACTTC

clone_size: few
j_call: TRBJ2-7
d_call: NA
v_call: TRBV28
cdr3_aa: CASSTPPASSYEQYF
cdr3_nt: TGTGCCAGCAGTACCCCGCCGGCCAGCTCCTACGAGCAGTACTTC

clone_size: NA
j_call: TRBJ1-1
d_call: NA
v_call: TRBV24-1
cdr3_aa: CATSEPWDGTMNTEAFF
cdr3_nt: TGTGCCACCAGTGAACCATGGGACGGTACCATGAACACTGAAGCTTTCTTT

clone_size: NA
j_call: TRBJ2-1
d_call: TRBD2
v_call: TRBV27
cdr3_aa: CASSAVAGFPPEQFF
cdr3_nt: TGTGCCAGCAGTGCCGTAGCGGGCTTTCCGCCTGAGCAGTTCTTC

clone_size: NA
j_call: TRBJ2-1
d_call: NA
v_call: TRBV29-1
cdr3_aa: CSVVDRPPTSSYNEQFF
cdr3_nt: TGCAGCGTTGTGGACAGACCGCCCACTAGCTCCTACAATGAGCAGTTCTTC

clone_size: few
j_call: TRBJ2-2
d_call: NA
v_call: TRBV12-3/TRBV12-4
cdr3_aa: CASSPGPHRGGTGELFF
cdr3_nt: TGTGCCAGCAGTCCCGGCCCCCACAGGGGGGGCACCGGGGAGCTGTTTTTT

clone_size: NA
j_call: TRBJ1-6
d_call: NA
v_call: TRBV5-5
cdr3_aa: CASSADEGWGRSPLHF
cdr3_nt: TGTGCCAGCAGCGCCGACGAGGGTTGGGGTAGGTCACCCCTCCACTTT

clone_size: few
j_call: TRBJ1-1
d_call: NA
v_call: TRBV5-1
cdr3_aa: CASSLERGPLETEAFF
cdr3_nt: TGCGCCAGCAGCTTGGAGCGAGGGCCCCTGGAGACTGAAGCTTTCTTT

clone_size: NA
j_call: TRBJ2-7
d_call: TRBD1
v_call: TRBV15
cdr3_aa: CATSRSRTGLYEQYF
cdr3_nt: TGTGCCACCAGCAGGTCCCGGACAGGATTATACGAGCAGTACTTC

clone_size: few
j_call: TRBJ2-7
d_call: NA
v_call: TRBV29-1
cdr3_aa: CSVGLGLNEQYF
cdr3_nt: TGCAGCGTTGGGTTGGGGCTCAACGAGCAGTACTTC

clone_size: many
j_call: TRBJ1-1
d_call: NA
v_call: TRBV5-1
cdr3_aa: CASSTHGDTEAFF
cdr3_nt: TGCGCCAGCAGCACCCATGGGGACACTGAAGCTTTCTTT

clone_size: NA
j_call: TRBJ1-2
d_call: TRBD1
v_call: TRBV12-3/TRBV12-4
cdr3_aa: CASTLGQGRAYGYTF
cdr3_nt: TGTGCCAGTACCCTTGGACAGGGGAGGGCCTATGGCTACACCTTC

clone_size: few
j_call: TRBJ2-1
d_call: TRBD1
v_call: TRBV24-1
cdr3_aa: CATSDSGQGGDEQFF
cdr3_nt: TGTGCCACCAGTGATTCGGGACAGGGCGGCGATGAGCAGTTCTTC

clone_size: NA
j_call: TRBJ2-5
d_call: NA
v_call: TRBV4-2
cdr3_aa: CASSHVTGTLQETQYF
cdr3_nt: TGTGCCAGCAGCCACGTCACGGGGACTCTCCAAGAGACCCAGTACTTC

clone_size: NA
j_call: TRBJ2-5
d_call: NA
v_call: TRBV12-3/TRBV12-4
cdr3_aa: CASSLAVPEETQYF
cdr3_nt: TGTGCCAGCAGTTTAGCGGTCCCTGAAGAGACCCAGTACTTC

clone_size: NA
j_call: TRBJ2-5
d_call: TRBD2
v_call: TRBV7-2
cdr3_aa: CASSLGWLAGRAETQYF
cdr3_nt: TGTGCCAGCAGCTTAGGGTGGTTAGCGGGGAGGGCCGAGACCCAGTACTTC

clone_size: NA
j_call: TRBJ2-2
d_call: NA
v_call: TRBV5-1
cdr3_aa: CASSLRRERAGELFF
cdr3_nt: TGCGCCAGCAGCCTCCGGAGGGAAAGGGCCGGGGAGCTGTTTTTT

clone_size: NA
j_call: TRBJ1-6
d_call: NA
v_call: TRBV4-3
cdr3_aa: CASSQDRHPGNSPLHF
cdr3_nt: TGCGCCAGCAGCCAAGATCGGCACCCCGGAAATTCACCCCTCCACTTT

clone_size: NA
j_call: TRBJ1-2
d_call: TRBD1
v_call: TRBV5-1
cdr3_aa: CASSTSGGPNYGYTF
cdr3_nt: TGCGCCAGCAGCACCTCAGGGGGACCTAACTATGGCTACACCTTC

clone_size: few
j_call: TRBJ1-2
d_call: TRBD1
v_call: TRBV5-5
cdr3_aa: CASSWPDRDGYTF
cdr3_nt: TGTGCCAGCAGCTGGCCCGACAGGGATGGCTACACCTTC

clone_size: NA
j_call: TRBJ1-4
d_call: TRBD1
v_call: TRBV6-5
cdr3_aa: CASRLSPRTGNEKLFF
cdr3_nt: TGTGCCAGCAGACTATCACCCCGGACAGGGAATGAAAAACTGTTTTTT

clone_size: once
j_call: TRBJ1-2
d_call: NA
v_call: TRBV12-3/TRBV12-4
cdr3_aa: CASSAGLLIRGGYTF
cdr3_nt: TGTGCCAGCAGTGCCGGGCTCTTGATCAGAGGTGGCTACACCTTC

clone_size: NA
j_call: TRBJ2-3
d_call: NA
v_call: TRBV4-3
cdr3_aa: CASSQDGPGRDTQYF
cdr3_nt: TGCGCCAGCAGCCAAGACGGGCCAGGACGAGATACGCAGTATTTT

clone_size: NA
j_call: TRBJ2-6
d_call: NA
v_call: TRBV7-9
cdr3_aa: CASGVSGANVLTF
cdr3_nt: TGTGCCAGCGGAGTCTCTGGGGCCAACGTCCTGACTTTC

clone_size: few
j_call: TRBJ1-4
d_call: NA
v_call: TRBV6-5
cdr3_aa: CASSYSSAGRLGNEKLFF
cdr3_nt: TGTGCCAGCAGTTACTCTTCGGCAGGGCGCCTGGGAAATGAAAAACTGTTTTTT

clone_size: few
j_call: TRBJ1-4
d_call: NA
v_call: TRBV4-1
cdr3_aa: CASSQDIEGSANEKLFF
cdr3_nt: TGCGCCAGCAGCCAAGATATTGAGGGGTCCGCTAATGAAAAACTGTTTTTT

clone_size: NA
j_call: TRBJ1-1
d_call: NA
v_call: TRBV10-3
cdr3_aa: CAISQGSEAFF
cdr3_nt: TGTGCCATCAGTCAAGGGTCCGAAGCTTTCTTT

clone_size: few
j_call: TRBJ1-4
d_call: NA
v_call: TRBV28
cdr3_aa: CASSFFGRDTTEKLFF
cdr3_nt: TGTGCCAGCAGTTTCTTCGGTCGGGACACAACCGAAAAACTGTTTTTT